The 27 T cell receptor beta chains below were found in one sample sequenced in a study of blood T cell repertoires in COVID-19. Libraries were prepared by immunoSEQ multiplex PCR; TCRdb keeps only in-frame clonotypes and omits some of them. The sample yields some 56,000 clones, roughly four fifths seen once. Sequenced: peripheral blood. The receptors derive from a man older than 75 with COVID-19, enrolled during active disease.

The gene calls are TRBV18 and TRBJ2-7; 7 nucleotides agree with TRBD1. Germline loops: CDR1 KGHSH, CDR2 LQKENI. After removal of 4 bases from V and 6 bases from J, the junction contained 3 bases not matched to a gene. The CDR3 consists of 12 residues. The CDR3 spells CASSLRTGEQYF. The CDR3 nucleotides read TGTGCCAGCTCACTAAGGACAGGCGAGCAGTACTTC.

The chain's CDR3 is CAWSGGQWGTGELFF. CDR3 DNA sequence: TGTGCCTGGAGTGGGGGGCAGTGGGGCACCGGGGAGCTGTTTTTT. J is TRBJ2-2 and V is TRBV30, with D possibly TRBD1 on 6 matching bases. There are 15 residues in the CDR3. Germline CDR1 and CDR2: GTSNPN and SVGIG (reference sequence). V dropped 1 base and J dropped 4 bases, with 13 bases sitting between them.

J is TRBJ2-1 and V is TRBV7-9; 13 bases match TRBD2. The CDR3 contains 15 residues. Germline loops: CDR1 SEHNR, CDR2 FQNEAQ (reference sequence). V shed 5 bases, J shed 8 bases, and the junction held 6 bases outside the gene matches. Here the CDR3 DNA reads TGTGCCAGCAGCCAGACTAGCGGGAGGACGGATGAGCAGTTCTTC. Protein sequence: CASSQTSGRTDEQFF.

V gene TRBV5-4 combines with J gene TRBJ1-2; possibly TRBD1 for D (6 bases). CDR1 is SGHNT and CDR2 is YYREEE in the germline V gene (reference sequence). The ends were cut back, 0 bases at V and 8 bases at J, with 20 bases in the middle. There are 16 residues in the CDR3. CDR3 bases: TGTGCCAGCAGCTTGGCCATGGGAGGGGGGGCGCGAGGCTACACCTTC. It codes for CASSLAMGGGARGYTF.

The chain combines TRBV24-1 with TRBJ1-2; unclear D gene. The ends were cut back, 1 base at V and 2 bases at J, with 7 bases in the middle. The germline gives CDR1 KGHDR, CDR2 SFDVKD. The CDR3 consists of 14 residues. The CDR3, as DNA: TGTGCCACCAGTGATTTCAGATCAAACTATGGCTACACCTTC. This encodes CATSDFRSNYGYTF.

This chain links TRBV7-2 with TRBJ1-1; TRBD1 aligns across 7 bases. Germline CDR1 is SGHTA and CDR2 is FQGNSA. CDR3 length: 12 residues. The V and J ends lost 6 bases and 4 bases, in that order; junction bases with no gene match: 2. The CDR3 nucleotides read TGTGCCAGCAGGACAGGGTCCACTGAAGCTTTCTTT. It yields the protein CASRTGSTEAFF.

This chain uses TRBV3-1 (or the pseudogene TRBV3-2) with TRBJ2-3, with a possible D match to TRBD2 (7 bases). V was clipped by 1 base and J by 4 bases, with 24 bases between them. Germline CDR1 is LGHDT and CDR2 is YNNKEL (reference sequence). This CDR3 is built from 19 residues. DNA for the CDR3: TGTGCCAGCAGCCAAGCATTTGGCGGGGGCGGGCTGGGGGCAGATACGCAGTATTTT. Its translation: CASSQAFGGGGLGADTQYF.

J is TRBJ1-3 and V is TRBV7-2; D possibly corresponds to TRBD1 (6 bases). CDR3 size: 16 residues. CDR1 and CDR2 from the germline V gene are SGHTA and FQGNSA. Trimming stripped 5 bases from V and 0 bases from J, with 14 bases between. The CDR3 here is CASSVDRQLSGNTIYF. The CDR3, as DNA: TGTGCCAGCAGCGTTGACAGGCAACTCTCTGGAAACACCATATATTTT.

The CDR3 DNA sequence: TGTGCCAGTGGGGGACTAGCGGGAGGAAGTGAGACCCAGTACTTC. It encodes CASGGLAGGSETQYF. The chain joins TRBV19 to TRBJ2-5; 15 positions agree with TRBD2. The CDR3 totals 15 residues. Germline assignment: CDR1 LNHDA and CDR2 SQIVND (reference sequence). Trimming at V came to 8 bases and at J to 5 bases, leaving 6 bases not matched to a gene.

The rearrangement uses TRBV6-5 and TRBJ1-1, with 9 nucleotides matching TRBD1. Per germline, CDR1 MNHEY and CDR2 SVGAGI. The CDR3 extends over 15 amino acids. V shed 9 bases, J shed 5 bases, and the junction held 13 bases outside the gene matches. The CDR3 loop is CASSTGGAWRTEAFF. CDR3 nucleotide sequence: TGTGCCAGTAGTACAGGGGGCGCTTGGCGGACTGAAGCTTTCTTT.

The rearrangement joins TRBV7-3 to TRBJ1-1; D is unresolved. CDR3 size: 13 residues. V shed 4 bases and J shed 0 bases, with 6 bases lying between them. CDR1 and CDR2 (germline): SGHTA, FQGTGA. The DNA for the CDR3 is TGTGCCAGCAGCTCACAGTTGAACACTGAAGCTTTCTTT. It specifies CASSSQLNTEAFF.

For the CDR3, the DNA is TGTGCCAGCTCACCAAAGACAGATAGCAATCAGCCCCAGCATTTT. Translated, it gives CASSPKTDSNQPQHF. The V gene is TRBV18, the J gene TRBJ1-5; maybe TRBD1 (5 bases). V lost 2 bases and J 0 bases, leaving 8 bases between the germline ends. From germline, CDR1 is KGHSH and CDR2 LQKENI. This CDR3 is 15 amino acids long.

In DNA form, the CDR3 reads TGTGCCAGCAGCTTGAACAGGCCCGGTTCTGGAAACACCATATATTTT. It codes for CASSLNRPGSGNTIYF. The J gene is TRBJ1-3, the V gene TRBV5-5; TRBD1 might be the D (5 bases). Germline V gene data show CDR1 as SGHKS and CDR2 as YYEKEE (reference sequence). The CDR3 has 16 amino acids. The V and J ends lost 1 base and 1 base respectively, with 12 bases between them.

This sequence joins TRBV3-1 (or the pseudogene TRBV3-2) and TRBJ2-7; possibly TRBD2 for D (5 bases). V lost 3 bases and J lost 5, with 5 bases in between. The CDR3 covers 11 residues. Looked up from germline, CDR1 is LGHDT and CDR2 is YNNKEL (reference sequence). CDR3 loop: CASSHGDEQYF. CDR3 DNA: TGTGCCAGCAGCCACGGGGACGAGCAGTACTTC.

The chain couples TRBV5-1 to TRBJ2-3; 7 positions agree with TRBD2. J was trimmed by 2 bases and V by 0 bases; bases with no gene match: 3. The CDR3 sequence is 15 residues long. Germline V gene lookup returns CDR1 SGHRS and CDR2 YFSETQ. CDR3 DNA: TGCGCCAGCAGCTTGGGTCGGGGGGACACAGATACGCAGTATTTT. The encoded protein is CASSLGRGDTDTQYF.

The V call is TRBV5-4, the J call TRBJ1-2; D may be TRBD1 (6 bases). Between the trimmed V and J ends, which lost 4 bases and 6 bases, there was a span of 16 bases. CDR3 length equals 14 residues. Per germline, CDR1 SGHNT and CDR2 YYREEE (reference sequence). The CDR3 loop reads CASSRGEGKDGYTF. The CDR3, as DNA: TGTGCCAGCAGCAGGGGGGAGGGAAAGGATGGCTACACCTTC.

The chain recombines TRBV20-1 with TRBJ2-3; maybe TRBD2 (5 bases). The CDR3 extends over 14 amino acids. The V gene lost 3 bases and the J gene lost 6 bases, with 16 bases spanning the gap. Germline loops: CDR1 DFQATT, CDR2 SNEGSKA (reference sequence). CDR3 region: CSASAAEPTDTQYF. The CDR3 DNA sequence: TGCAGTGCTAGTGCAGCGGAGCCCACTGATACGCAGTATTTT.

This clone was observed a few times. The rearrangement uses TRBV4-2 and TRBJ1-2, with D unclear. Germline CDR1 and CDR2: LGHNA and YNFKEQ. Trimming stripped 1 base from V and 2 bases from J, with 17 bases between. This CDR3 has 17 amino acids. The CDR3 coding sequence is TGTGCCAGCAGCCAAGTTTCGCAGGCAGGCTCCAACTATGGCTACACCTTC. Protein sequence: CASSQVSQAGSNYGYTF.

This clone was seen more than once but under ten times. The chain carries TRBV5-4 and TRBJ1-1; 7 positions agree with TRBD1. CDR3 length: 13 amino acids. Trimming removed 6 bases from V and 6 bases from J; junction bases left unmatched: 8. CDR1 SGHNT and CDR2 YYREEE come from the germline V gene (reference sequence). CDR3 bases: TGTGCCAGCAAGCAGGGGGATAACCCTGAAGCTTTCTTT. Its translation: CASKQGDNPEAFF.

The chain has TRBV7-2 and TRBJ2-3, with D possibly TRBD2 on 6 matching bases. V was pared by 4 bases and J by 2 bases, with 16 bases between. Germline lookup yields CDR1 SGHTA and CDR2 FQGNSA. This CDR3 region has 16 residues. The CDR3 DNA follows: TGTGCCAGCAGCTCTGGCCTCCGGGGGATCACAGATACGCAGTATTTT. Its protein product is CASSSGLRGITDTQYF.

CDR3 in amino acids: CASSPDEDTQYF. The CDR3 bases are TGTGCCAGCAGCCCCGATGAGGATACGCAGTATTTT. The chain employs TRBV5-6 and TRBJ2-3, with D uncertain. The CDR3 covers 12 residues. CDR1 and CDR2 (germline): SGHDT, YYEEEE. Between the trimmed V and J ends, which lost 4 bases and 6 bases, there was a span of 9 bases.

The count of this clone is one. The rearrangement uses TRBV4-2 and TRBJ2-7, with TRBD2 matching 10 bases. V was pared by 4 bases and J by 0 bases, with 6 bases of the junction left unmatched. CDR3 length equals 16 residues. Germline CDR1 reads LGHNA; CDR2 reads YNFKEQ. CDR3 nucleotide sequence: TGTGCCAGCAGCCGCGAGGGACTAGCGAGCTCCTACGAGCAGTACTTC. It codes for CASSREGLASSYEQYF.

The J gene is TRBJ2-2, the V gene TRBV7-6, with TRBD2 matching over 10 bases. J lost 3 bases, V lost 0 bases, and 7 bases had no gene match. The CDR3 is made up of 18 amino acids. Per the germline V gene, CDR1 is SGHVS and CDR2 is FNYEAQ. CDR3 bases: TGTGCCAGCAGCTTAGCGCAGATAGCGGGGGGATACACCGGGGAGCTGTTTTTT. It translates to CASSLAQIAGGYTGELFF.

The CDR3 loop is CASSFYRQGIYNEQFF. In DNA, the CDR3 is TGTGCCAGCAGTTTTTATCGACAGGGAATCTACAATGAGCAGTTCTTC. J is TRBJ2-1 and V is TRBV27; 7 positions match TRBD1. The J segment lost 3 bases and the V segment lost 3 bases, leaving 8 bases of the junction unmatched. Germline V gene data show CDR1 as MNHEY and CDR2 as SMNVEV (reference sequence). This CDR3 has 16 residues.

This chain joins TRBV7-8 and TRBJ2-7, with TRBD1 identical over 7 bases. Germline V gene lookup returns CDR1 SGHVS and CDR2 FQNEAQ. J lost 6 bases, V lost 4 bases, and 6 bases had no gene match. This CDR3 is 13 amino acids long. CDR3 nucleotides: TGTGCCAGCAGCTCCAACAGGGGTGGCGAGCAGTACGTC. Translated: CASSSNRGGEQYV.

This chain uses TRBV6-2 or TRBV6-3 with TRBJ2-7; 8 bases match TRBD1. This CDR3 has 13 residues. V lost 4 bases and J lost 4; bases outside the gene matches: 3. The germline CDR1 and CDR2 sequences are MNHEY and SVGEGT. The CDR3 DNA reads as TGTGCCAGCAGTTGGACAGGGATGTACGAGCAGTACGTC. It translates to CASSWTGMYEQYV.

This chain links TRBV30 with TRBJ2-1; D not certain. This CDR3 has 12 amino acids. Germline V gives CDR1 GTSNPN, CDR2 SVGIG (reference sequence). V shed 0 bases and J shed 10 bases, with 10 bases lying between them. CDR3 amino acids: CAWSVRWAEQFF. The CDR3 region has the DNA TGTGCCTGGAGTGTAAGGTGGGCGGAGCAGTTCTTC.